This is a list of T cell receptor beta chains from one sample in a study of cytomegalovirus exposure and HLA in healthy donors. Produced via immunoSEQ multiplex PCR; TCRdb's table is partial and in-frame only. Of 100,000 to 150,000 clones listed, 80% are singletons. Sequenced input: PBMCs. These receptors were taken from a middle-aged man in good health and CMV-seronegative. Each CDR3 is given with its conserved first and last residue. Each record gives: CDR3 DNA, CDR3 protein, clone size, D gene, V gene, J gene. A D gene is named only where the DNA matches it firmly. Some rows have no size entry. The others give once, few or many, or a class for an expanded clone.

DNA: TGTGCCAGCAGTCAGAGGCAGGGAAGCTCCGGCTATGGCTACACCTTC
CDR3: CASSQRQGSSGYGYTF
size: NA
D: NA
V: TRBV4-2
J: TRBJ1-2

DNA: TGTGCCAGCAGCGCTAGCGGTCGGGGGGATACGCAGTATTTT
CDR3: CASSASGRGDTQYF
size: NA
D: TRBD2
V: TRBV9
J: TRBJ2-3

DNA: TGTGCCAGCAGCGTCTCAGGGGCGTCAACTAATGAAAAACTGTTTTTT
CDR3: CASSVSGASTNEKLFF
size: NA
D: NA
V: TRBV9
J: TRBJ1-4

DNA: TGCGCCAGCAGCGAAGGGACAGGGGGCGGAAGTTCACCCCTCCACTTT
CDR3: CASSEGTGGGSSPLHF
size: NA
D: TRBD1
V: TRBV5-1
J: TRBJ1-6

DNA: TGTGCCAGCAGCTTACAGGGGTCAGTAGTTGGCTACACCTTC
CDR3: CASSLQGSVVGYTF
size: few
D: NA
V: TRBV7-9
J: TRBJ1-2

DNA: TGCGCCAGCAGCCAAGATATTCAGGGGCTGTCCCTCCACTTT
CDR3: CASSQDIQGLSLHF
size: NA
D: NA
V: TRBV4-1
J: TRBJ1-6

DNA: TGCGCCAGCATGCCCCAAACAGGGGGCCCTATCTACGAGCAGTACTTC
CDR3: CASMPQTGGPIYEQYF
size: NA
D: TRBD1
V: TRBV5-1
J: TRBJ2-7

DNA: TGTGCCAGCAGCCCCTGGACTAGCGGGGCGGGAGATACGCAGTATTTT
CDR3: CASSPWTSGAGDTQYF
size: NA
D: TRBD2
V: TRBV7-2
J: TRBJ2-3

DNA: TGTGCCACCAGCAGAGATTCAGGGGCCGAGACCCAGTACTTC
CDR3: CATSRDSGAETQYF
size: NA
D: NA
V: TRBV15
J: TRBJ2-5

DNA: TGTGCCAGCAACCTCAGCGGCTGGTATGGCTACACCTTC
CDR3: CASNLSGWYGYTF
size: NA
D: NA
V: TRBV28
J: TRBJ1-2

DNA: TGTGCCAGCTCACCACGGGGAGCTGGGGCCAACGTCCTGACTTTC
CDR3: CASSPRGAGANVLTF
size: few
D: NA
V: TRBV18
J: TRBJ2-6

DNA: TGCGCCAGCAGCTTTCACGGAGCGAACACCGGGGAGCTGTTTTTT
CDR3: CASSFHGANTGELFF
size: few
D: NA
V: TRBV5-1
J: TRBJ2-2

DNA: TGTGCCAGCAGCTGGGACAGGGGGAGCACTGAAGCTTTCTTT
CDR3: CASSWDRGSTEAFF
size: NA
D: TRBD1
V: TRBV7-9
J: TRBJ1-1

DNA: TGTGCCAGCAGTCCGCCCCGACAGTACACCGGGGAGCTGTTTTTT
CDR3: CASSPPRQYTGELFF
size: NA
D: NA
V: TRBV28
J: TRBJ2-2

DNA: TGCGCCAGCAGCTTGGTTGGGACTAGCGGGACTGAGCAGTTCTTC
CDR3: CASSLVGTSGTEQFF
size: NA
D: TRBD2
V: TRBV5-1
J: TRBJ2-1

DNA: TGCAGCGTCGGGGAGGGGACATATGGCTACACCTTC
CDR3: CSVGEGTYGYTF
size: NA
D: NA
V: TRBV29-1
J: TRBJ1-2

DNA: TGCGCCAGCAGCCAAGCAGGGGGTGAGACCCAGTACTTC
CDR3: CASSQAGGETQYF
size: NA
D: TRBD1
V: TRBV4-1
J: TRBJ2-5

DNA: TGTGCCATCAGTGGGTTAGGGAGCACTGAAGCTTTCTTT
CDR3: CAISGLGSTEAFF
size: NA
D: NA
V: TRBV10-3
J: TRBJ1-1

DNA: TGTGCCAGCAGTGGGTACTCCCTCGGCGAGCAGTACTTC
CDR3: CASSGYSLGEQYF
size: NA
D: NA
V: TRBV2
J: TRBJ2-7

DNA: TGTGCCATCAGTGAGAAGGGGGTGGTCACTGAAGCTTTCTTT
CDR3: CAISEKGVVTEAFF
size: NA
D: NA
V: TRBV10-3
J: TRBJ1-1

DNA: TGTGCCAGCAGCTTAGTAGGGGGGACAGGGCATGGCTACACCTTC
CDR3: CASSLVGGTGHGYTF
size: NA
D: TRBD1
V: TRBV7-2
J: TRBJ1-2

DNA: TGCGCCCAGGTGGGGGGTGGGGATGAAAAACTGTTTTTT
CDR3: CAQVGGGDEKLFF
size: NA
D: NA
V: TRBV29-1
J: TRBJ1-4

DNA: TGCGCCAGCAGCCCATTTACCGGGACGGGGGTCTATGGCTACACCTTC
CDR3: CASSPFTGTGVYGYTF
size: NA
D: NA
V: TRBV5-1
J: TRBJ1-2

DNA: TGCAGTGCCCCGGACAGGTACATTCAGTACTTC
CDR3: CSAPDRYIQYF
size: NA
D: TRBD1
V: TRBV20-1
J: TRBJ2-4

DNA: TGCGCCAGCAGTCATAGAGGAACGCAGATGAACACTGAAGCTTTCTTT
CDR3: CASSHRGTQMNTEAFF
size: NA
D: NA
V: TRBV23-1
J: TRBJ1-1

DNA: TGTGCCAGCAGCAAAGGGGGAGAGACCCAGTACTTC
CDR3: CASSKGGETQYF
size: NA
D: NA
V: TRBV25-1
J: TRBJ2-5

DNA: TGTGCCAGCAGCTCACCAGGGGGGAACACTGAAGCTTTCTTT
CDR3: CASSSPGGNTEAFF
size: NA
D: TRBD1
V: TRBV28
J: TRBJ1-1

DNA: TGTGCCAGCAGCCCGGGACAGCCCGGTTACGATGGCTACACCTTC
CDR3: CASSPGQPGYDGYTF
size: NA
D: TRBD1
V: TRBV5-5
J: TRBJ1-2

DNA: TGCAGCGTTGGGAGGGGCACCGGGGAGCTGTTTTTT
CDR3: CSVGRGTGELFF
size: NA
D: NA
V: TRBV29-1
J: TRBJ2-2

DNA: TGTGCCAGCAGCCCACGGGTCAGCTCCTACGAGCAGTACTTC
CDR3: CASSPRVSSYEQYF
size: NA
D: NA
V: TRBV7-6
J: TRBJ2-7

DNA: TGTGCCAGCACCTTCGTTGACAGGGACGAGCAGTACTTC
CDR3: CASTFVDRDEQYF
size: NA
D: TRBD1
V: TRBV5-6
J: TRBJ2-7

DNA: TGCGCCAGCAGCAAATCGGACAGGGGGAACACCGGGGAGCTGTTTTTT
CDR3: CASSKSDRGNTGELFF
size: NA
D: TRBD1
V: TRBV4-1
J: TRBJ2-2

DNA: TGTGCCAGCAGTTTAGACCGAGGGGGCACCGGGGAGCTGTTTTTT
CDR3: CASSLDRGGTGELFF
size: few
D: NA
V: TRBV28
J: TRBJ2-2

DNA: TGCGCCAGCAGCTTGGCAGGGGCTCTCCAAGAGACCCAGTACTTC
CDR3: CASSLAGALQETQYF
size: NA
D: NA
V: TRBV5-1
J: TRBJ2-5

DNA: TGCGCCAGCAGCTTGGACCGGAACTATGGCTACACCTTC
CDR3: CASSLDRNYGYTF
size: NA
D: NA
V: TRBV5-1
J: TRBJ1-2

DNA: TGTGCCAGCAGCACGGGACAGGGATCCACTGAAGCTTTCTTT
CDR3: CASSTGQGSTEAFF
size: NA
D: TRBD1
V: TRBV7-9
J: TRBJ1-1

DNA: TGTGCCAGCAGCTGGGGGCAGGGGAAATACGAGCAGTACTTC
CDR3: CASSWGQGKYEQYF
size: NA
D: NA
V: TRBV7-2
J: TRBJ2-7

DNA: TGTGCCTGGACCGGGACAGGGGAATGGGAGACCCAGTACTTC
CDR3: CAWTGTGEWETQYF
size: few
D: TRBD1
V: TRBV30
J: TRBJ2-5

DNA: TGTGCCAGCTCACCACGTTCCTTATCCAATGAGCAGTTCTTC
CDR3: CASSPRSLSNEQFF
size: once
D: NA
V: TRBV18
J: TRBJ2-1

DNA: TGTGCCAGCGAAGCTGAAAATTCACCCCTCCACTTT
CDR3: CASEAENSPLHF
size: NA
D: NA
V: TRBV28
J: TRBJ1-6

DNA: TGTGCCAGCACCTGGGGGGTGGAGACCCAGTACTTC
CDR3: CASTWGVETQYF
size: NA
D: NA
V: TRBV6-1
J: TRBJ2-5

DNA: TGTGCCAGCAGCCTAGGGGGCGCAGAGTTGGGCTATGGCTACACCTTC
CDR3: CASSLGGAELGYGYTF
size: NA
D: TRBD1
V: TRBV7-9
J: TRBJ1-2

DNA: TGCGCCAGCAGCCCGCTAGCGGGGGGGTACAATGAGCAGTTCTTC
CDR3: CASSPLAGGYNEQFF
size: once
D: TRBD2
V: TRBV4-1
J: TRBJ2-1

DNA: TGTGCCAGCAGTTCCAGCGGGGGGGCCCGGGAGACCCAGTACTTC
CDR3: CASSSSGGARETQYF
size: NA
D: TRBD2
V: TRBV7-2
J: TRBJ2-5

DNA: TGTGCCAGCAGTCCTAGCGGGGGGGGGAGGGAGACCCAGTACTTC
CDR3: CASSPSGGGRETQYF
size: NA
D: TRBD2
V: TRBV6-5
J: TRBJ2-5

DNA: TGTGCCAGCAGCCAAGATCGAGGGGAGGGCAGGTACGAGCAGTACTTC
CDR3: CASSQDRGEGRYEQYF
size: few
D: TRBD2
V: TRBV4-2
J: TRBJ2-7

DNA: TGTGCCAGCAGCTTAGCGACTAGCGGGAGAAACACCGGGGAGCTGTTTTTT
CDR3: CASSLATSGRNTGELFF
size: once
D: TRBD2
V: TRBV13
J: TRBJ2-2

DNA: TGTGCCATCAGTGTAGGGACTAGCGGGGGGGCTAGGGACAATGAGCAGTTCTTC
CDR3: CAISVGTSGGARDNEQFF
size: NA
D: TRBD2
V: TRBV10-3
J: TRBJ2-1

DNA: TGTGCCAGCAGCTCTCCGTCGGAAAAACTGTTTTTT
CDR3: CASSSPSEKLFF
size: once
D: NA
V: TRBV5-6
J: TRBJ1-4